Presented here are 22 T cell receptor beta chains from one specimen sequenced in a study of OX40 agonist ivuxolimab in advanced cancers. Data came from immunoSEQ multiplex PCR; TCRdb stores just in-frame clones and leaves some out. The sample holds about 72,000 clones; 75% to 90% are singletons and the top ten take 9.5% to 12%. Here the sequenced sample was CD4+ or CD8+ T cells sorted from blood, taken in a trial of the OX40 agonist ivuxolimab. The receptors derive from an adult with an advanced solid tumor such as melanoma, head and neck, liver or kidney cancer.

CDR3 in DNA: TGTGCCAGCAGCGTCCGCAGAAACTCACCCCTCCACTTT. Its protein is CASSVRRNSPLHF. The J gene is TRBJ1-6, the V gene TRBV9; unclear D gene. Germline assignment: CDR1 SGDLS and CDR2 YYNGEE. The length of the CDR3 is 13 residues. Trimming removed 2 bases at V and 10 bases at J, with 10 bases between.

The chain is built from TRBV5-1 and TRBJ1-1; 8 nucleotides match TRBD1. V trimming: 4 bases; J trimming: 11 bases; junction bases outside the gene matches: 7. CDR3 length equals 12 residues. Germline-derived CDR1 and CDR2 are SGHRS and YFSETQ. CDR3 sequence reads: CASSGWTGMAFF. CDR3 DNA: TGCGCCAGCAGCGGTTGGACAGGGATGGCTTTCTTT.

This sequence joins TRBV27 and TRBJ2-2; 8 nucleotides match TRBD1. This CDR3 is 14 amino acids long. Unmatched junction bases numbered 7, after V lost 6 bases and J lost 7 bases. Per the germline V gene, CDR1 is MNHEY and CDR2 is SMNVEV (reference sequence). This chain's CDR3 is CASRQSGGHGELFF. In DNA, the CDR3 is TGTGCCAGCAGGCAATCAGGGGGCCACGGGGAGCTGTTTTTT.

This chain uses TRBV5-1 with TRBJ2-4; D is possibly TRBD1 (6 bases). CDR3 length: 15 amino acids. The ends were cut back, 2 bases at V and 1 base at J, with 10 bases in the middle. Germline loops: CDR1 SGHRS, CDR2 YFSETQ. The CDR3 loop reads CASSLPQGAKNIQYF. CDR3 nucleotide sequence: TGCGCCAGCAGCTTACCTCAGGGGGCCAAAAACATTCAGTACTTC.

The gene calls are TRBV7-8 and TRBJ2-7, with D possibly called TRBD1 or TRBD2 (7 bases each). V gave up 4 bases and J gave up 3 bases, with 13 bases separating them. The germline V gene encodes CDR1 SGHVS and CDR2 FQNEAQ. The CDR3 runs to 14 residues. CDR3 nucleotide sequence: TGTGCCAGCAGCTCAGGGGGGGACTACTACGAGCAGTACTTC. Residues: CASSSGGDYYEQYF.

V and J are TRBV27 and TRBJ2-2, with TRBD1 matching 9 bases. This CDR3 has 15 residues. The germline V gene encodes CDR1 MNHEY and CDR2 SMNVEV (reference sequence). Trimming at V came to 8 bases and at J to 3 bases, leaving 7 bases not matched to a gene. The DNA for the CDR3 is TGTGCCAGCTTAGGACAGGGGCCCTACACCGGGGAGCTGTTTTTT. Encoded protein: CASLGQGPYTGELFF.

The V call is TRBV10-3, the J call TRBJ2-5, with TRBD2 matching 9 bases. The CDR3 contains 16 residues. J gave up 3 bases and V 10 bases, and 15 bases lay outside the gene matches. Germline V lookup: CDR1 ENHRY, CDR2 SYGVKD. DNA of the CDR3: TGTGCCACCGGCGGGAGGGGCGGGGGGAGTAAAGAGACCCAGTACTTC. As protein: CATGGRGGGSKETQYF.

The rearrangement uses TRBV7-9 and TRBJ2-5; the D gene could be TRBD1 or TRBD2 (5 bases each). The CDR3 extends over 15 amino acids. V was cut by 5 bases and J by 2 bases, with 15 bases left in between. In germline, CDR1 is SEHNR, CDR2 FQNEAQ (reference sequence). CDR3 sequence (DNA): TGTGCCAGCAGCCCAGGGACCGCACTTCAAGAGACCCAGTACTTC. This translates into CASSPGTALQETQYF.

This rearrangement joins TRBV18 to TRBJ2-3; 10 bases fit TRBD2. V lost 3 bases, J lost 2 bases, and 2 bases stayed unmatched. CDR3 length equals 15 residues. The germline gives CDR1 KGHSH, CDR2 LQKENI. CDR3 loop: CASSPTSGATDTQYF. For the CDR3, the DNA is TGTGCCAGCTCACCCACTAGCGGGGCCACAGATACGCAGTATTTT. Full variable domain (outside the CDR3, taken from reference TRBV18 and TRBJ2-3): NAGVMQNPRHLVRRRGQEARLRCSPMKGHSHVYWYRQLPEEGLKFMVYLQKENIIDESGMPKERFSAEFPKEGPSILRIQQVVRGDSAAYFCASSPTSGATDTQYFGPGTRLTVL.

The gene calls are TRBV18 and TRBJ2-1; TRBD1 matches 8 bases. The junction had 8 bases not matched to a gene; V was cut back by 5 bases and J by 8 bases. This CDR3 is built from 14 residues. CDR1 and CDR2 (germline): KGHSH, LQKENI. CDR3 sequence: CASSSRQGSDEQFF. CDR3 nucleotide sequence: TGTGCCAGCTCATCTAGACAGGGGTCGGATGAGCAGTTCTTC.

The chain carries TRBV2 and TRBJ2-5; D ambiguous. The germline V gene encodes CDR1 SNHLY and CDR2 FYNNEI. Trimming pared 6 bases from V and 4 bases from J, leaving 6 bases between. The CDR3 runs to 11 residues. CDR3 in DNA: TGTGCCAGCAGGGTAGTAGAGACCCAGTACTTC. It codes for CASRVVETQYF.

The chain couples TRBV10-2 to TRBJ2-7, with D perhaps matching TRBD1 (5 bases). With 0 bases removed from V and 6 bases from J, the gap between germline ends came to 12 bases. The CDR3 extends over 14 amino acids. CDR1 is WSHSY, CDR2 SAAADI, per germline. DNA for the CDR3: TGCGCCAGCAGTGAGTCGAGTAGGGGCGGCGAGCAGTACTTC. Translated: CASSESSRGGEQYF.

This chain joins TRBV6-5 and TRBJ2-3, with D uncertain. V lost 6 bases and J lost 2, with 12 bases in between. The CDR3 contains 14 residues. Germline CDR1 is MNHEY and CDR2 is SVGAGI. The CDR3 is CASRARPSTDTQYF. CDR3 in DNA: TGTGCCAGCAGAGCTAGACCGTCCACAGATACGCAGTATTTT.

The chain couples TRBV2 to TRBJ2-2; tentatively, D is TRBD1 (7 bases). The CDR3 is made up of 14 amino acids. CDR1 is SNHLY, CDR2 FYNNEI, per germline. Trimming removed 10 bases at V and 1 base at J, with 13 bases between. CDR3: CATRGALNTGELFF. CDR3 bases: TGTGCCACCAGGGGGGCCCTGAACACCGGGGAGCTGTTTTTT.

The chain employs TRBV19 and TRBJ2-4; D may be TRBD1 (5 bases). Per the germline V gene, CDR1 is LNHDA and CDR2 is SQIVND (reference sequence). V was shortened by 5 bases and J by 12 bases, with 20 bases between the two germline ends. The CDR3 is 14 amino acids. In nucleotides, the CDR3 is TGTGCCAGTAGTCCCAACCCCGGCAGGGCGAGTCAGTACTTC. It specifies CASSPNPGRASQYF.

The chain joins TRBV19 to TRBJ2-3; 7 bases match TRBD1. This CDR3 region has 14 residues. J gave up 5 bases and V 3 bases, and 5 bases lay outside the gene matches. Germline-derived CDR1 and CDR2 are LNHDA and SQIVND (reference sequence). CDR3 sequence (DNA): TGTGCCAGTAGTATGCGGACAGGCCTAGATACGCAGTATTTT. This encodes CASSMRTGLDTQYF.

The table lists this clone with a few counts. V and J are TRBV5-1 and TRBJ2-3; either TRBD1 or TRBD2 may fit D (5 bases each). The CDR3 runs 15 residues. The germline CDR1 and CDR2 sequences are SGHRS and YFSETQ. V was pared by 4 bases and J by 0 bases, with 12 bases between. CDR3: CASSQGDPSTDTQYF. The CDR3 nucleotides are TGCGCCAGCAGCCAAGGGGACCCCAGCACAGATACGCAGTATTTT.

In its sample, this clone was seen once. This rearrangement joins TRBV6-5 to TRBJ2-2; perhaps TRBD1 as D (5 bases). CDR1 MNHEY and CDR2 SVGAGI come from the germline V gene. Trimming shortened V by 8 bases and J by 7 bases, and 11 bases separated the two germline ends. The CDR3 runs 12 residues. CDR3 residues: CASYRFSGELFF. The CDR3 DNA sequence: TGTGCCAGCTACAGGTTTAGCGGGGAGCTGTTTTTT.

The chain couples TRBV6-1 to TRBJ1-5; D might be TRBD1 (5 bases). Germline loops: CDR1 MNHNS, CDR2 SASEGT. This CDR3 region has 14 residues. The V gene lost 5 bases and the J gene lost 0 bases, with 8 bases spanning the gap. The CDR3 sequence: CASSLTDSNQPQHF. The CDR3, as DNA: TGTGCCAGCAGTTTGACAGATAGCAATCAGCCCCAGCATTTT.

The V gene is TRBV7-6, the J gene TRBJ1-6; 8 positions agree with TRBD1. Losses at the gene ends were 3 bases for V and 7 bases for J; bases not matched to a gene: 11. The CDR3 has 17 amino acids. Germline CDR1 SGHVS, CDR2 FNYEAQ. CDR3: CASSFSMTGEGNSPLHF. The CDR3 DNA sequence: TGTGCCAGCAGCTTCTCAATGACAGGGGAAGGGAATTCACCCCTCCACTTT.

The chain employs TRBV2 and TRBJ1-2; D unclear. Germline V lookup: CDR1 SNHLY, CDR2 FYNNEI. V lost 4 bases to trimming and J lost 4 bases, with 10 bases between them. This CDR3 is 13 amino acids long. CDR3 region: CASSVNSVYGYTF. In DNA, the CDR3 is TGTGCCAGCAGTGTAAACAGTGTCTATGGCTACACCTTC.

The chain links TRBV9 to TRBJ2-1, with 14 bases identical to TRBD2. The CDR3 sequence is 18 residues long. Per germline, CDR1 SGDLS and CDR2 YYNGEE. After removal of 3 bases from V and 4 bases from J, the junction contained 9 bases not matched to a gene. Here the CDR3 DNA reads TGTGCCAGCAGCGCCAAGGGACTAGCGGGGGACCCATACAATGAGCAGTTCTTC. Protein sequence: CASSAKGLAGDPYNEQFF.